The present T cell receptor (beta chain) was sequenced within a study of shared clonotypes between healthy human individuals. Study-wide background: The study enrolled a couple of women and a few men aged 18 to 49. Study-level results: Clonotype sharing among donors was expected to depend on sequencing depth. The donor pool, a small one, limited the genetic and exposure-history diversity represented.

A word on this clone: Its antigen is unknown.

CDR3 length equals 17 residues. V lost 3 bases and J lost 0, with 17 bases in between. Germline-derived CDR1 and CDR2 are KGHSH and LQKENI. Assay used: immunoSEQ multiplex PCR; TCRdb lists only in-frame clones, some missing. The sample lists more than 1,200,000 clones, approximately 98.5% occurring once. The TCR sequence derives from a young man in good health. The chain joins TRBV18 to TRBJ2-5; TRBD1 is a possible D gene (5 bases). The sequenced sample was naive CD4+ T cells sorted from blood. Subset here: CD45RA+ positively selected. The CDR3 DNA follows: TGTGCCAGCTCACCTTTGGGGCCCGGCTCGTACCAAGAGACCCAGTACTTC. It encodes CASSPLGPGSYQETQYF.